The 28 T cell receptor beta chains presented below share a single source sample, sequenced in a study of post-analysis software for immune sequencing data. Whole-study results and caveats: Patients had higher frequencies than controls of about 5 TRBV segments, including TRBV5-6, TRBV5-1 and TRBV20-1.

TCR beta libraries were prepared from cDNA with unique molecular identifiers. TCRdb redid the calling of the PCR reads with MiXCR, one entry per CDR3 protein. The sample has under 650,000 distinct CDR3 sequences, around 40% seen once; the top ten hold roughly 1.7%. The antigens of these receptors remain unknown. The sequencing input was blood. The receptor set was obtained from a girl under 18 with multiple sclerosis.

The chain couples TRBV11-2 to TRBJ2-1; D may be TRBD2 (5 bases). The germline V gene encodes CDR1 SGHAT and CDR2 FQNNGV. The CDR3 has 15 amino acids. V lost 1 base and J 0 bases, leaving 7 bases between the germline ends. The CDR3 spells CASSLGAVSYNEQFF. CDR3 in DNA: TGTGCCAGCAGCTTAGGAGCGGTCTCCTACAATGAGCAGTTCTTC.

For this clonotype: At one boundary the junction diverges from the germline segment, which might be a read error. V usage is TRBV20-1 and J usage is TRBJ2-3; no clear D gene. Germline loops: CDR1 DFQATT, CDR2 SNEGSKA (reference sequence). This CDR3 is built from 14 residues. The CDR3 region is CSARDPVLTNTQYF. CDR3 nucleotides: TGCAGTGCTAGAGACCCGGTACTCACAAATACGCAGTATTTT.

This clonotype was seen a few times. The rearrangement joins TRBV7-9 to TRBJ2-3; D may match TRBD1 or TRBD2 (6 bases each). V lost 3 bases, J lost 3 bases, and 10 bases lay in between. CDR1 and CDR2 from the germline V gene are SEHNR and FQNEAQ (reference sequence). There are 14 residues in the CDR3. CDR3 nucleotides: TGTGCCAGCAGCTTCGGGGGCAGAACAGATACGCAGTATTTT. It codes for CASSFGGRTDTQYF.

This sequence joins TRBV27 and TRBJ1-2, with TRBD1 matching 9 bases. CDR3 length: 18 amino acids. V was pared by 6 bases and J by 2 bases, with 16 bases of the junction left unmatched. Germline V gene lookup returns CDR1 MNHEY and CDR2 SMNVEV (reference sequence). The CDR3 sequence is CASSLHTPGTGRNYGYTF. CDR3 in DNA: TGTGCCAGCAGCTTACATACCCCCGGGACAGGGCGGAACTATGGCTACACCTTC.

This clonotype was counted between two and nine times. V gene TRBV5-1 combines with J gene TRBJ2-7; D remains unclear. The length of the CDR3 is 11 residues. Trimming took off 4 bases at V and 5 bases at J, with 7 bases between the two ends. The germline V gene encodes CDR1 SGHRS and CDR2 YFSETQ. CDR3 amino acids: CASSSADEQYF. In DNA form, the CDR3 reads TGCGCCAGCAGCAGTGCCGACGAGCAGTACTTC.

This clonotype was observed a handful of times. The chain has TRBV4-1 and TRBJ1-2; D uncertain. This CDR3 contains 15 residues. Trimming cost V 0 bases and J 6 bases, with 14 bases left between them. Looked up from germline, CDR1 is MGHRA and CDR2 is YSYEKL. The CDR3 DNA sequence: TGCGCCAGCAGCCAAGATCCACAAACAAGGGATGGCTACACCTTC. Its translation is CASSQDPQTRDGYTF.

This chain joins TRBV6-1 and TRBJ2-5; 15 nucleotides match TRBD2. The J call may be wrong; the DNA end is better matched by TRBJ2-1. CDR1 and CDR2 from the germline V gene are MNHNS and SASEGT. The CDR3 has 19 residues. The CDR3 loop is CASRRRRGLAGGIQETQFF. The DNA of the CDR3 is TGTGCCAGCAGAAGACGCCGGGGACTAGCGGGGGGTATACAAGAGACCCAGTTCTTC.

Only a few counts were recorded for this clonotype. The rearrangement links TRBV12-3 or TRBV12-4 to TRBJ2-7, with D perhaps TRBD1 (6 bases). The V end was cut by 6 bases, the J end by 1 base, with 13 bases between. CDR3 length: 14 amino acids. The CDR3 DNA reads as TGTGCCAGCAGAATGGGACACCAATCCTACGAGCAGTACTTC. Amino acids: CASRMGHQSYEQYF.

The chain couples TRBV5-5 to TRBJ2-5, with D hard to call. This CDR3 has 13 residues. V shed 4 bases and J shed 11 bases, with 18 bases lying between them. Germline V CDR1 and CDR2: SGHKS, YYEKEE (reference sequence). The DNA for the CDR3 is TGTGCCAGCAGCCCCCTGGCAGACAATGAGCAGTACTTC. Translated: CASSPLADNEQYF.

The chain joins TRBV5-1 to TRBJ2-7; TRBD2 aligns across 8 bases. The CDR3 runs to 16 residues. V lost 0 bases to trimming and J lost 2 bases; unmatched junction nucleotides: 7. Germline V CDR1 and CDR2: SGHRS, YFSETQ. CDR3 sequence: CASSLAGGEFPYEQYF. CDR3 nucleotides: TGCGCCAGCAGCTTGGCCGGGGGGGAGTTCCCCTACGAGCAGTACTTC.

The DNA of the CDR3 is TGTGCCAGCAGCGGCCGACTAGCGGGGGGGAGGAATGAGCAGTTCTTC. Its protein product is CASSGRLAGGRNEQFF. V usage is TRBV7-8 and J usage is TRBJ2-1; 14 bases fit TRBD2. With 5 bases clipped from V and 7 bases from J, the junction kept 7 bases outside the gene matches. Germline V CDR1 and CDR2: SGHVS, FQNEAQ. CDR3 length: 16 amino acids.

The chain has TRBV6-6 and TRBJ2-3; 9 bases align to TRBD2. V was pared by 2 bases and J by 7 bases, with 10 bases of the junction left unmatched. Germline CDR1 is MNHNY and CDR2 is SVGAGI (reference sequence). This CDR3 region has 16 residues. CDR3 sequence reads: CASSYARTSATYTQYF. CDR3 nucleotides: TGTGCCAGCAGTTACGCGCGGACTAGCGCGACTTATACGCAGTATTTT.

The chain employs TRBV12-3 or TRBV12-4 and TRBJ2-7, with 7 bases lining up with TRBD2. After removal of 3 bases from V and 0 bases from J, the junction contained 14 bases not matched to a gene. CDR3 length: 18 residues. CDR3 in amino acids: CASSFHTGTTLFSYEQYF. Here the CDR3 DNA reads TGTGCCAGCAGTTTCCACACCGGGACTACCCTCTTCTCCTACGAGCAGTACTTC.

This chain links TRBV12-3 or TRBV12-4 with TRBJ2-1; weak D call: TRBD1 (5 bases). The V end was cut by 1 base, the J end by 8 bases, with 12 bases between. The CDR3 spans 14 residues. The CDR3: CASSLEGKFDEQFF. As DNA, the CDR3 is TGTGCCAGCAGTTTAGAGGGGAAATTCGATGAGCAGTTCTTC.

The gene calls are TRBV21-1 and TRBJ2-7; the D segment call TRBD2 is taken from the table without a DNA check. TRBV21-1 is assigned pseudogene status. This CDR3 is built from 15 residues. In nucleotides, the CDR3 is TGTGCCAGCATTAGAGCGGGAGGGGTTTCCCACGAGCAGTACTTC. It is translated as CASIRAGGVSHEQYF.

This chain uses TRBV29-1 with TRBJ2-1; D is ambiguous. Per germline, CDR1 SQVTM and CDR2 ANQGSEA. This CDR3 is 12 amino acids long. The V end was cut by 2 bases, the J end by 5 bases, with 7 bases between. The CDR3 DNA reads TGCAGCGTTGAACCCCAGCACAATGAGCAGTTCTTC. This translates into CSVEPQHNEQFF.

The gene calls are TRBV5-1 and TRBJ1-2, with 9 bases that match TRBD1. This CDR3 contains 15 residues. J lost 6 bases, V lost 3 bases, and 9 bases had no gene match. The germline V gene encodes CDR1 SGHRS and CDR2 YFSETQ. The CDR3, as DNA: TGCGCCAGCAGCTGGCCGGGACAGGGCCTCGATGGCTACACCTTC. This translates into CASSWPGQGLDGYTF.

The chain employs TRBV7-9 and TRBJ2-4, with D unresolved. V was cut by 5 bases and J by 8 bases, with 7 bases left in between. The germline CDR1 and CDR2 sequences are SEHNR and FQNEAQ (reference sequence). This CDR3 contains 11 residues. CDR3: CASSLGDIQYF. DNA for the CDR3: TGTGCCAGCAGCCTAGGAGACATTCAGTACTTC.

Only a few counts were recorded for this clonotype. The chain joins TRBV5-1 to TRBJ1-1, with D perhaps matching TRBD1 (5 bases). The CDR3 contains 15 residues. Germline CDR1 SGHRS, CDR2 YFSETQ. Between the trimmed V and J ends, which lost 0 bases and 1 base, there was a span of 10 bases. The CDR3 loop reads CASSLALGENTEAFF. CDR3 sequence (DNA): TGCGCCAGCAGCTTGGCCTTGGGGGAGAACACTGAAGCTTTCTTT.

This clonotype was seen many times. The V and J genes are TRBV7-9 and TRBJ2-5; tentatively, D is TRBD1 (5 bases). Germline-derived CDR1 and CDR2 are SEHNR and FQNEAQ (reference sequence). The CDR3 extends over 14 amino acids. Trimming removed 2 bases at V and 2 bases at J, with 9 bases between. For the CDR3, the DNA is TGTGCCAGCAGCTTAACAGGTTCGCAAGAGACCCAGTACTTC. It codes for CASSLTGSQETQYF.

The chain has TRBV24-1 and TRBJ1-5; D perhaps matches TRBD1 (5 bases). The CDR3 runs 14 residues. The V gene's germline CDR1 is KGHDR and CDR2 SFDVKD. V lost 4 bases and J 3 bases, leaving 9 bases between the germline ends. The CDR3 DNA reads as TGTGCCACCAGTGACGGACACTACAATCAGCCCCAGCATTTT. It is translated as CATSDGHYNQPQHF.

This clonotype was observed at least ten times. This chain connects TRBV4-2 to TRBJ1-2, with a possible D match to TRBD1 (6 bases). Trimming removed 0 bases at V and 4 bases at J, with 12 bases between. The V gene's germline CDR1 is LGHNA and CDR2 YNFKEQ. The CDR3 loop spans 15 amino acids. Here the CDR3 DNA reads TGTGCCAGCAGCCAAGACCTTGGGACAACCTATGGCTACACCTTC. Protein product: CASSQDLGTTYGYTF.

The chain carries TRBV6-6 and TRBJ2-5; D possibly corresponds to TRBD2 (6 bases). The V gene lost 8 bases and the J gene lost 11 bases, with 21 bases spanning the gap. CDR1 is MNHNY and CDR2 is SVGAGI in the germline V gene (reference sequence). This CDR3 is built from 13 residues. Here the CDR3 reads CASGRQLVREQYF. CDR3 bases: TGTGCCAGCGGGAGACAGCTGGTTCGGGAGCAGTACTTC.

The chain has TRBV11-2 and TRBJ1-2, with unresolved D. CDR1 SGHAT and CDR2 FQNNGV come from the germline V gene. V was shortened by 4 bases and J by 4 bases, with 16 bases between the two germline ends. The CDR3 length is 15 residues. DNA for the CDR3: TGTGCCAGCAGCTCCCTACAGAGAGATAGCTATGGCTACACCTTC. Its translation: CASSSLQRDSYGYTF. Variable domain in full (rest from reference TRBV11-2 and TRBJ1-2): EAGVAQSPRYKIIEKRQSVAFWCNPISGHATLYWYQQILGQGPKLLIQFQNNGVVDDSQLPKDRFSAERLKGVDSTLKIQPAKLEDSAVYLCASSSLQRDSYGYTFGSGTRLTVV.

The rearrangement links TRBV2 to TRBJ2-1; D unresolved. V was pared by 3 bases and J by 7 bases, with 7 bases between. The germline CDR1 and CDR2 sequences are SNHLY and FYNNEI. The CDR3 has 12 amino acids. CDR3 amino acids: CASSELRNEQFF. CDR3 nucleotide sequence: TGTGCCAGCAGTGAGTTACGGAATGAGCAGTTCTTC.

V and J are TRBV5-1 and TRBJ1-4, with D perhaps TRBD1 (5 bases). The length of the CDR3 is 15 residues. V lost 0 bases and J 6 bases, leaving 12 bases between the germline ends. Germline V lookup: CDR1 SGHRS, CDR2 YFSETQ. In DNA form, the CDR3 reads TGCGCCAGCAGCTTGGAGGAGGGGCGCGATGAAAAACTGTTTTTT. It encodes CASSLEEGRDEKLFF.

V and J are TRBV11-3 and TRBJ2-7, with TRBD1 matching over 7 bases. V was pared by 7 bases and J by 2 bases, with 11 bases of the junction left unmatched. The V gene's germline CDR1 is SGHNT and CDR2 YENEEA. This CDR3 has 15 residues. This CDR3 is CASTRGQSRTYEQYF. CDR3 bases: TGTGCCAGCACCCGGGGACAGAGCAGGACCTACGAGCAGTACTTC.

This clonotype was counted a few times. J is TRBJ2-5 and V is TRBV2; TRBD1 aligns across 9 bases. CDR1 is SNHLY and CDR2 is FYNNEI in the germline V gene. The CDR3 covers 15 residues. The J segment lost 2 bases and the V segment lost 6 bases, leaving 7 bases of the junction unmatched. CDR3 sequence: CASSRDREVQETQYF. The CDR3 nucleotides are TGTGCCAGCAGCCGGGACAGGGAGGTTCAAGAGACCCAGTACTTC.